The 25 T cell receptor beta chains presented below share a single source sample, sequenced in a study of PD-L1 blockade in urothelial cancer. Produced via immunoSEQ multiplex PCR; TCRdb's table is partial and in-frame only. The sample has about 57,000 clones, 86% seen once. The source was PBMCs, collected around atezolizumab (anti-PD-L1) treatment. Every receptor here comes from a man aged 45-60 years with urothelial cancer.

The rearrangement links TRBV15 to TRBJ1-5, with TRBD1 as a possible D gene (6 bases). This CDR3 has 17 amino acids. Trimming took 1 base from V and 6 from J, leaving 19 bases between them. Germline V CDR1 and CDR2: LNHNV, YYDKDF (reference sequence). The CDR3 DNA reads as TGTGCCACCAGCAGAGGAGGCGGGGGCGCTTCGGGTCAGCCCCAGCATTTT. Translating gives CATSRGGGGASGQPQHF.

This clone was seen more than once but under ten times. This chain uses TRBV5-8 with TRBJ1-2; D might be TRBD1 (6 bases). V lost 4 bases, J lost 8 bases, and 18 bases lay in between. Germline CDR1 reads SGHTS; CDR2 reads YDEGEE. This CDR3 has 14 amino acids. CDR3 residues: CASSRPGRGLGYTF. The CDR3 coding sequence is TGTGCCAGCAGCCGGCCGGGCAGGGGTTTGGGCTACACCTTC.

The rearrangement uses TRBV28 and TRBJ1-3; D perhaps matches TRBD1 (6 bases). The CDR3 sequence is 14 residues long. V was trimmed by 3 bases and J by 7 bases, leaving 13 bases between them. Germline CDR1 reads MDHEN; CDR2 reads SYDVKM. The CDR3: CASSFVQGVNTIYF. In DNA, the CDR3 is TGTGCCAGCAGTTTTGTACAGGGCGTGAACACCATATATTTT.

The rearrangement links TRBV5-1 to TRBJ2-1; D may be TRBD2 (6 bases). The ends were cut back, 6 bases at V and 6 bases at J, with 16 bases in the middle. Germline V CDR1 and CDR2: SGHRS, YFSETQ. CDR3 length: 14 amino acids. As DNA, the CDR3 is TGCGCCAGCAACGCCGGGGGTGCGGGCAATGAGCAGTTCTTC. Its protein is CASNAGGAGNEQFF.

The chain combines TRBV28 with TRBJ1-3, with 7 bases identical to TRBD1. CDR1 MDHEN and CDR2 SYDVKM come from the germline V gene. This CDR3 comprises 16 residues. The V and J ends lost 5 bases and 2 bases, in that order; junction bases with no gene match: 9. CDR3 loop: CASSVRQGLAGNTIYF. The CDR3 nucleotides are TGTGCCAGCAGTGTTCGACAGGGTTTAGCTGGAAACACCATATATTTT.

V usage is TRBV9 and J usage is TRBJ1-3; 9 positions match TRBD1. This CDR3 region has 15 residues. V lost 3 bases to trimming and J lost 4 bases; unmatched junction nucleotides: 5. Per the germline V gene, CDR1 is SGDLS and CDR2 is YYNGEE. The CDR3 nucleotides are TGTGCCAGCAGCGGGGGACAGGGTACCGGAAACACCATATATTTT. Translated: CASSGGQGTGNTIYF.

V usage is TRBV27 and J usage is TRBJ2-1; 9 nucleotides line up with TRBD2. The V gene's germline CDR1 is MNHEY and CDR2 SMNVEV (reference sequence). CDR3 length: 14 amino acids. Trimming cost V 9 bases and J 2 bases; bases outside gene matches: 5. The CDR3 loop is CASTTSGPYNEQFF. The CDR3 DNA follows: TGTGCCAGTACGACTAGCGGACCCTACAATGAGCAGTTCTTC.

The V gene is TRBV9, the J gene TRBJ1-3; TRBD1 matches 8 bases. Trimming removed 2 bases from V and 0 bases from J; junction bases left unmatched: 7. This CDR3 has 17 amino acids. CDR1 and CDR2 from the germline V gene are SGDLS and YYNGEE. The CDR3 bases are TGTGCCAGCAGCGTCACTCTGACAGGGGCCTCTGGAAACACCATATATTTT. Translated, it gives CASSVTLTGASGNTIYF.

The V and J genes are TRBV7-9 and TRBJ1-1; TRBD1 is a possible D gene (6 bases). V was pared by 1 base and J by 7 bases, with 13 bases between. Germline V gene sequence: CDR1 SEHNR, CDR2 FQNEAQ (reference sequence). The CDR3 has 14 amino acids. CDR3 sequence: CASSLEAGANEAFF. As DNA, the CDR3 is TGTGCCAGCAGCTTAGAAGCAGGGGCAAATGAAGCTTTCTTT.

The J gene is TRBJ1-1, the V gene TRBV19; 9 bases agree with TRBD1. CDR3 size: 14 residues. Unmatched junction bases numbered 6, after V lost 4 bases and J lost 6 bases. Germline lookup yields CDR1 LNHDA and CDR2 SQIVND (reference sequence). This CDR3 reads CASSKGTGFAEAFF. CDR3 in DNA: TGTGCCAGTAGTAAGGGGACAGGGTTCGCTGAAGCTTTCTTT.

The J gene is TRBJ2-1, the V gene TRBV7-9; possible D gene TRBD2, 5 bases. Germline lookup yields CDR1 SEHNR and CDR2 FQNEAQ (reference sequence). There are 16 residues in the CDR3. The ends were cut back, 5 bases at V and 2 bases at J, with 16 bases in the middle. This CDR3 reads CASSPVGSDPYNEQFF. CDR3 coding DNA: TGTGCCAGCAGCCCAGTCGGTAGCGATCCCTACAATGAGCAGTTCTTC.

The J gene is TRBJ2-1, the V gene TRBV27; 11 nucleotides align to TRBD1. The trim removed 1 base at V and 7 bases at J, leaving 6 bases unmatched. The CDR3 contains 16 residues. CDR1 is MNHEY and CDR2 is SMNVEV in the germline V gene (reference sequence). CDR3 residues: CASSLWGTGGSNEQFF. CDR3 coding DNA: TGTGCCAGCAGTTTATGGGGGACAGGGGGATCGAATGAGCAGTTCTTC.

This clone was observed a handful of times. This chain uses TRBV18 with TRBJ2-5, with a tentative D call TRBD2 (5 bases). V lost 3 bases and J 4 bases, leaving 12 bases between the germline ends. The germline V gene has CDR1 KGHSH and CDR2 LQKENI. This CDR3 has 14 amino acids. The CDR3 loop reads CASSPTRERETQYF. CDR3 nucleotide sequence: TGTGCCAGCTCACCCACCCGGGAAAGAGAGACCCAGTACTTC. Full variable domain (outside the CDR3, taken from reference TRBV18 and TRBJ2-5): NAGVMQNPRHLVRRRGQEARLRCSPMKGHSHVYWYRQLPEEGLKFMVYLQKENIIDESGMPKERFSAEFPKEGPSILRIQQVVRGDSAAYFCASSPTRERETQYFGPGTRLLVL.

The CDR3 DNA reads TGTGCCAGCAGCTTAGCAAGCGGATACTACAATGAGCAGTTCTTC. Translation gives CASSLASGYYNEQFF. J is TRBJ2-1 and V is TRBV7-9, with D tentatively TRBD2 (5 bases). V was shortened by 0 bases and J by 3 bases, with 9 bases between the two germline ends. This CDR3 has 15 amino acids. Germline V gene sequence: CDR1 SEHNR, CDR2 FQNEAQ (reference sequence).

The chain uses TRBV18 and TRBJ2-5; a weak D match, TRBD1 (5 bases). This CDR3 contains 15 residues. Germline CDR1 reads KGHSH; CDR2 reads LQKENI. Trimming took 2 bases from V and 5 from J, leaving 15 bases between them. The CDR3 is CASSPTAGSGETQYF. CDR3 DNA sequence: TGTGCCAGCTCACCAACCGCAGGGTCCGGGGAGACCCAGTACTTC. The variable domain in full, with the rest retrieved from reference TRBV18 and TRBJ2-5, is NAGVMQNPRHLVRRRGQEARLRCSPMKGHSHVYWYRQLPEEGLKFMVYLQKENIIDESGMPKERFSAEFPKEGPSILRIQQVVRGDSAAYFCASSPTAGSGETQYFGPGTRLLVL.

This clone has only a few counts. The chain uses TRBV27 and TRBJ1-2; 7 bases align to TRBD1. Trimming removed 3 bases from V and 8 bases from J; junction bases left unmatched: 6. Per the germline V gene, CDR1 is MNHEY and CDR2 is SMNVEV (reference sequence). The CDR3 has 13 residues. CDR3: CASSLRQGGGYTF. The DNA of the CDR3 is TGTGCCAGCAGTTTGAGACAGGGCGGGGGCTACACCTTC.

The J gene is TRBJ2-2, the V gene TRBV2; the D gene is possibly TRBD1 (5 bases). Trimming pared 2 bases from V and 6 bases from J, leaving 13 bases between. There are 15 residues in the CDR3. The germline CDR1 and CDR2 sequences are SNHLY and FYNNEI. The CDR3 DNA reads as TGTGCCAGCAGTGAACAGGGCAGGAGCTCCGGGGAGCTGTTTTTT. Translation: CASSEQGRSSGELFF.

The V call is TRBV27, the J call TRBJ2-7; TRBD2 is a possible D gene (5 bases). The CDR3 is 15 amino acids. V shed 3 bases and J shed 2 bases, with 14 bases lying between them. In germline, CDR1 is MNHEY, CDR2 SMNVEV (reference sequence). The CDR3 loop reads CASSFGLAQTYEQYF. DNA of the CDR3: TGTGCCAGCAGTTTTGGGCTAGCTCAGACCTACGAGCAGTACTTC.

The chain is built from TRBV27 and TRBJ2-2; D may be TRBD2 (5 bases). The CDR3 loop spans 13 amino acids. The V gene lost 8 bases and the J gene lost 6 bases, with 13 bases spanning the gap. Germline V gene data show CDR1 as MNHEY and CDR2 as SMNVEV (reference sequence). The CDR3 sequence is CASGSYRPGELFF. The CDR3 region has the DNA TGTGCCAGCGGGAGTTATCGTCCCGGGGAGCTGTTTTTT.

The chain links TRBV30 to TRBJ2-1; 13 positions match TRBD2. The ends lost 0 bases at V and 9 bases at J; junction bases unmatched: 5. The CDR3 sequence is 15 residues long. Germline CDR1 GTSNPN, CDR2 SVGIG (reference sequence). The CDR3: CAWSVGLAGAAEQFF. Here the CDR3 DNA reads TGTGCCTGGAGTGTAGGACTAGCGGGAGCGGCTGAGCAGTTCTTC.

The rearrangement uses TRBV5-4 and TRBJ2-5; 7 bases line up with TRBD2. The CDR3 extends over 14 amino acids. The trim removed 7 bases at V and 3 bases at J, leaving 9 bases unmatched. The germline V gene has CDR1 SGHNT and CDR2 YYREEE (reference sequence). The CDR3 DNA is TGTGCCAGCGGGGGGGGAGCAATTAAAGAGACCCAGTACTTC. Amino acids: CASGGGAIKETQYF.

In its sample, this clone was seen once. The chain employs TRBV6-1 and TRBJ2-1, with 11 bases aligning to TRBD2. V trimming: 6 bases; J trimming: 4 bases; junction bases outside the gene matches: 2. The CDR3 runs to 14 residues. Germline assignment: CDR1 MNHNS and CDR2 SASEGT. The CDR3 DNA reads as TGTGCCAGCAGAGTAGCGGGAGGGTACAATGAGCAGTTCTTC. Residues: CASRVAGGYNEQFF.

In nucleotides, the CDR3 is TGTGCCAGCAGTCCCGACAGGCTAATTAGCTCCTACAATGAGCAGTTCTTC. This gives the protein CASSPDRLISSYNEQFF. The rearrangement links TRBV2 to TRBJ2-1; D perhaps matches TRBD1 (6 bases). Germline CDR1 and CDR2: SNHLY and FYNNEI. This CDR3 is built from 17 residues. Trimming removed 5 bases from V and 0 bases from J, with 17 bases in between.

The J gene is TRBJ2-6, the V gene TRBV9; 10 nucleotides line up with TRBD1. Germline CDR1 and CDR2: SGDLS and YYNGEE. The CDR3 loop spans 17 amino acids. V dropped 2 bases and J dropped 0; count of bases not matched to a gene: 2. The CDR3 protein is CASSVRDRGSGANVLTF. Here the CDR3 DNA reads TGTGCCAGCAGCGTTCGGGACAGGGGCTCTGGGGCCAACGTCCTGACTTTC.

This clone has a handful of counts. The rearrangement uses TRBV4-2 and TRBJ2-1; 12 bases fit TRBD2. The CDR3 contains 16 residues. The germline V gene encodes CDR1 LGHNA and CDR2 YNFKEQ. The junction had 10 bases not matched to a gene; V was cut back by 4 bases and J by 9 bases. For the CDR3, the DNA is TGTGCCAGCAGCCTTACGACTAGCGGGAGACTAAGTGAGCAGTTCTTC. Its protein product is CASSLTTSGRLSEQFF.